Each of the 16 T cell receptor beta chains below was sequenced from the same sample in a study of blood T cell repertoires in COVID-19. Profiling relied on immunoSEQ multiplex PCR, and the TCRdb table lists in-frame clones only, not all of them. Of a few hundred thousand clones in the sample, around 91% were seen once. Material for sequencing was peripheral blood. The receptors here all came from a woman in her sixties with acute or convalescent COVID-19.

This chain connects TRBV6-5 to TRBJ1-1; 9 bases are a match to TRBD1. This CDR3 is built from 14 residues. The germline V gene encodes CDR1 MNHEY and CDR2 SVGAGI. V shed 5 bases, J shed 1 base, and the junction held 2 bases outside the gene matches. The CDR3: CASSHRGPNTEAFF. Here the CDR3 DNA reads TGTGCCAGCAGTCACAGGGGGCCGAACACTGAAGCTTTCTTT.

This chain connects TRBV4-1 to TRBJ2-1; D unresolved. Germline CDR1 and CDR2: MGHRA and YSYEKL. The V end was cut by 2 bases, the J end by 4 bases, with 6 bases between. The CDR3 contains 13 residues. The CDR3 loop is CASSQTVYNEQFF. In DNA form, the CDR3 reads TGCGCCAGCAGCCAAACTGTTTACAATGAGCAGTTCTTC.

This clone was detected once. The chain uses TRBV19 and TRBJ1-1; 7 nucleotides agree with TRBD1. V lost 2 bases, J lost 5 bases, and 5 bases stayed unmatched. Germline V gene sequence: CDR1 LNHDA, CDR2 SQIVND (reference sequence). The CDR3 covers 14 residues. CDR3 residues: CASSISGGITEAFF. The DNA for the CDR3 is TGTGCCAGTAGTATATCAGGGGGTATTACTGAAGCTTTCTTT.

The chain employs TRBV6-2 or TRBV6-3 and TRBJ1-5, with D perhaps matching TRBD1 (6 bases). This CDR3 comprises 14 residues. Trimming pared 5 bases from V and 2 bases from J, leaving 10 bases between. CDR1 and CDR2 from the germline V gene are MNHEY and SVGEGT. This CDR3 is CASSTGLGNQPQHF. The CDR3, as DNA: TGTGCCAGCAGTACAGGGCTTGGCAATCAGCCCCAGCATTTT.

This rearrangement joins TRBV6-5 to TRBJ1-3, with D uncertain. Germline V gene data show CDR1 as MNHEY and CDR2 as SVGAGI. CDR3 length: 15 residues. Trimming removed 1 base from V and 3 bases from J, with 10 bases in between. The CDR3 loop is CASSYLRRDGNTIYF. DNA for the CDR3: TGTGCCAGCAGTTACTTGAGGAGGGATGGAAACACCATATATTTT.

This clone turned up a few times. The chain couples TRBV5-6 to TRBJ1-2; 8 bases are shared with TRBD1. The germline gives CDR1 SGHDT, CDR2 YYEEEE. V trimming: 6 bases; J trimming: 1 base; junction bases outside the gene matches: 5. This CDR3 is built from 14 residues. Here the CDR3 DNA reads TGTGCCAGCATCCGGGACAGGAGTAACTATGGCTACACCTTC. It specifies CASIRDRSNYGYTF.

The rearrangement links TRBV19 to TRBJ1-1, with D possibly being TRBD1 (5 bases). The V gene lost 4 bases and the J gene lost 5 bases, with 17 bases spanning the gap. Germline V gives CDR1 LNHDA, CDR2 SQIVND (reference sequence). The CDR3 extends over 15 amino acids. CDR3 bases: TGTGCCAGTAGTACGGGACTTCCCGGGGGAACTGAAGCTTTCTTT. Amino acids: CASSTGLPGGTEAFF.

The chain is built from TRBV7-9 and TRBJ1-1; D is uncertain. Trimming shortened V by 2 bases and J by 2 bases, and 6 bases separated the two germline ends. CDR1 and CDR2 (germline): SEHNR, FQNEAQ (reference sequence). The CDR3 loop spans 13 amino acids. The CDR3 sequence is CASSLLSNTEAFF. CDR3 in DNA: TGTGCCAGCAGCTTACTAAGTAACACTGAAGCTTTCTTT.

The chain is built from TRBV10-2 and TRBJ1-4; the D is unclear. Germline V gene data show CDR1 as WSHSY and CDR2 as SAAADI. This CDR3 contains 14 residues. Deletions cut 4 bases from V and 6 bases from J, with 12 bases between. The CDR3 spells CASSGPGRDEKLFF. The CDR3 DNA reads TGCGCCAGCAGTGGGCCGGGTCGGGATGAAAAACTGTTTTTT.

Only one count was recorded for this clone. The chain couples TRBV19 to TRBJ2-5; 10 positions agree with TRBD1. Trimming at V came to 4 bases and at J to 5 bases, leaving 4 bases not matched to a gene. Germline CDR1 is LNHDA and CDR2 is SQIVND (reference sequence). The CDR3 contains 14 residues. The CDR3 loop reads CASSRTGGGETQYF. CDR3 bases: TGTGCCAGTAGTAGGACAGGGGGAGGCGAGACCCAGTACTTC.

The chain joins TRBV3-1 (or the pseudogene TRBV3-2) to TRBJ2-7; TRBD2 aligns across 7 bases. The germline gives CDR1 LGHDT, CDR2 YNNKEL (reference sequence). V was clipped by 3 bases and J by 3 bases; unmatched bases: 14. This CDR3 contains 17 residues. The CDR3 region has the DNA TGTGCCAGCAGCCAGACCCCTAGGGTGGGGGGGTACTACGAGCAGTACTTC. This encodes CASSQTPRVGGYYEQYF.

The gene calls are TRBV4-2 and TRBJ1-6; unclear D gene. CDR1 and CDR2 from the germline V gene are LGHNA and YNFKEQ. The CDR3 is 15 residues long. Between the trimmed V and J ends, which lost 0 bases and 10 bases, there was a span of 13 bases. CDR3 coding DNA: TGTGCCAGCAGCCAAGATTCCGCGGAATACTCACCCCTCCACTTT. Its translation is CASSQDSAEYSPLHF.

Turning to this clone: The germline gene is not matched at one end of the junction; a read error may be the cause. The rearrangement links TRBV5-8 to TRBJ2-7, with a possible D match to TRBD1 (5 bases). The germline V gene encodes CDR1 SGHTS and CDR2 YDEGEE. The CDR3 contains 14 residues. CDR3 sequence (DNA): TGTGCCAGCACCTTGCCTAGGGGAACCGACGAGCAGTACTTC. Translating it yields CASTLPRGTDEQYF.

The chain links TRBV29-1 to TRBJ2-7; TRBD1 agrees at 9 bases. The germline gives CDR1 SQVTM, CDR2 ANQGSEA. CDR3 length: 13 residues. Trimming removed 4 bases from V and 6 bases from J; junction bases left unmatched: 7. The CDR3 region has the DNA TGCAGCGTTGGAACACTGACAGGGGGCGAGCAGTACTTC. It codes for CSVGTLTGGEQYF.

The chain joins TRBV2 to TRBJ2-2; TRBD1 matches 7 bases. Trimming removed 6 bases from V and 1 base from J; junction bases left unmatched: 2. Germline-derived CDR1 and CDR2 are SNHLY and FYNNEI. The CDR3 spans 14 residues. The CDR3 region has the DNA TGTGCCAGCAGCTGGGACAGGAACACCGGGGAGCTGTTTTTT. Its translation is CASSWDRNTGELFF. Looking up the rest from reference TRBV2 and TRBJ2-2 gives the full variable domain: EPEVTQTPSHQVTQMGQEVILRCVPISNHLYFYWYRQILGQKVEFLVSFYNNEISEKSEIFDDQFSVERPDGSNFTLKIRSTKLEDSAMYFCASSWDRNTGELFFGEGSRLTVL.

Comment on this clone: The sample has other DNA sequences that encode this CDR3 too. CDR3 sequence (DNA): TGTGCCAGCAGCCTAAACACCGGGGAGCTGTTTTTT. Its translation: CASSLNTGELFF. The rearrangement joins TRBV27 to TRBJ2-2; D remains unclear. Trimming left V 6 bases short and J 2 bases short, with 4 bases between. Germline V gene data show CDR1 as MNHEY and CDR2 as SMNVEV (reference sequence). There are 12 residues in the CDR3.